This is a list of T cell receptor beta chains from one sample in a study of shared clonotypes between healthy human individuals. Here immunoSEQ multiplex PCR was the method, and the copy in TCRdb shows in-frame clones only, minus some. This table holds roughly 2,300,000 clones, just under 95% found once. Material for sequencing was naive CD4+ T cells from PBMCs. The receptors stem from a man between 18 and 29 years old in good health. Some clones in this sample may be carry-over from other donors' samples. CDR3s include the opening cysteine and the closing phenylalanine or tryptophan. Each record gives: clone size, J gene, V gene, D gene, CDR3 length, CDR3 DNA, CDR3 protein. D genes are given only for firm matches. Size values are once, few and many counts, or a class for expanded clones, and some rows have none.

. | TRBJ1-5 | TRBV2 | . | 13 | TGTGCCAGCAGAGGTCAGGGCAATCAGCCCCAGCATTTT | CASRGQGNQPQHF
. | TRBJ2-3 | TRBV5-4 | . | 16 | TGTGCCAGCACCGAGGGGGGGCTTTCGGGCACAGATACGCAGTATTTT | CASTEGGLSGTDTQYF
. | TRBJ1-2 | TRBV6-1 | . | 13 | TGTGCCAGCACCACCCCAGGGGTTGGTGGCTACACCTTC | CASTTPGVGGYTF
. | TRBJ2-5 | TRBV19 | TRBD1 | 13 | TGTGCCAGCAACAGGGGGCTGGGAGAGACCCAGTACTTC | CASNRGLGETQYF
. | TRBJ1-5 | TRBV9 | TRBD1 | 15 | TGTGCCAGCAGCGTAGGGACAGGGACTAATCAGCCCCAGCATTTT | CASSVGTGTNQPQHF
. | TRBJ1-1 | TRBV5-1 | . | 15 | TGCGCCAGCAGCCCCCGGGGGGGGACGGACACTGAAGCTTTCTTT | CASSPRGGTDTEAFF
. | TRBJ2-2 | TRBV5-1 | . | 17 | TGCGCCAGCAGCTTGGCCGCGAGCTCTGGGAACACCGGGGAGCTGTTTTTT | CASSLAASSGNTGELFF
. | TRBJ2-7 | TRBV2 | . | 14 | TGTGCCAGCAGTCTGCAGGGGCGCTCTTACGAGCAGTACTTC | CASSLQGRSYEQYF
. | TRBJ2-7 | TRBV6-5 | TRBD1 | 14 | TGTGCCAGCAGCCAGACAGGGCCATCCTACGAGCAGTACTTC | CASSQTGPSYEQYF
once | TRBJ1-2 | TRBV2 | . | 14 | TGTGCCAGCAGGTCGGGACGGATTCACTATGGCTACACCTTC | CASRSGRIHYGYTF
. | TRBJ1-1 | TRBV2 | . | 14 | TGTGCCAGCAATTACAGGGAAGTGAACACTGAAGCTTTCTTT | CASNYREVNTEAFF
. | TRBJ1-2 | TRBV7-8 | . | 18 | TGTGCCAGCAGCTTATATAGGGGGGGCGACCTCCTAGGGTATGGCTACACCTTC | CASSLYRGGDLLGYGYTF
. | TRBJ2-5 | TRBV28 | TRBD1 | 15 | TGTGCCAGCAGTTACCCCAGGGGGCTCCAAGAGACCCAGTACTTC | CASSYPRGLQETQYF
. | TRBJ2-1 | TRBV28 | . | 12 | TGTGCCATCGGCGCGCCTGGCAATGAGCAGTTCTTC | CAIGAPGNEQFF
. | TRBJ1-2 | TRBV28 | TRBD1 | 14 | TGTGCCAGCAGAGACCCAGACAGGGTCTATGGCTACACCTTC | CASRDPDRVYGYTF
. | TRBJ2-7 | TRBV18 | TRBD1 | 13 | TGTGCCAGCTCCCGGGACAGCCTGGACGAGCAGTACTTC | CASSRDSLDEQYF
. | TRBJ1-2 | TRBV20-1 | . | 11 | TGCAGTGCTAGAGATCGTAGCTTCTACACCTTC | CSARDRSFYTF
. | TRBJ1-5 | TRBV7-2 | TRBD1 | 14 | TGTGCCAGCAGCTGGACAGGCCTCAATCAGCCCCAGCATTTT | CASSWTGLNQPQHF
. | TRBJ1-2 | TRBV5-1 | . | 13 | TGCGCCAGCAGCTCGATGCAGTACTATGGCTACACCTTC | CASSSMQYYGYTF
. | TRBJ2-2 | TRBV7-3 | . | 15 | TGTGCCAGCAGCCCCGGGACCCCGAACACCGGGGAGCTGTTTTTT | CASSPGTPNTGELFF
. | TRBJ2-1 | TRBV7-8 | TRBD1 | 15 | TGTGCCAGCAGAAGGGACAGGGTAGGGTACAATGAGCAGTTCTTC | CASRRDRVGYNEQFF
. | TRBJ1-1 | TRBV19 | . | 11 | TGTGCCAGTAGTGAGAGGGCGAGAGCTTTCTTT | CASSERARAFF
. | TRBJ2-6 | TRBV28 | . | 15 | TGTGCCAGCAGTAACGACGGTTCTGGGGCCAACGTCCTGACTTTC | CASSNDGSGANVLTF
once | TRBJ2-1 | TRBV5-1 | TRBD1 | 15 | TGCGCCAGCAGCTTAATGGACAGGGTAAGGAATGAGCAGTTCTTC | CASSLMDRVRNEQFF
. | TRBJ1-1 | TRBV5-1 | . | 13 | TGCGCCAGCAGCTTGTTAGGGGGGGCTGAAGCTTTCTTT | CASSLLGGAEAFF
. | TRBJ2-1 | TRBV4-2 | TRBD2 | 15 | TGTGCCAGCAGCCAAGCTCGGCAGGGAGGGAATGAGCAGTTCTTC | CASSQARQGGNEQFF
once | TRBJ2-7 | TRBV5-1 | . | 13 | TGCGCCAGCAGCTTCGGGGGAGATACCCCCCAGGACTTC | CASSFGGDTPQDF
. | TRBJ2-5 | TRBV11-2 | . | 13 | TGTGCCAGCAGCTTAAGGCCAGAAGAGACCCAGTACTTC | CASSLRPEETQYF
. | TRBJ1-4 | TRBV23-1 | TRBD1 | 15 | TGCGCCAGCAGTCAATCTGACAGGGGGCCTGAAAAACTGTTTTTT | CASSQSDRGPEKLFF
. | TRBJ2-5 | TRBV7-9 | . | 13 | TGTGCCAGCAGCTTAGACGACGGGGAGACCCAGTACTTC | CASSLDDGETQYF
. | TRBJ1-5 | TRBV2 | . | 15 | TGTGCCAGCAGTGAATTGGGCAGGGATCACCAGCCCCAGCATTTT | CASSELGRDHQPQHF
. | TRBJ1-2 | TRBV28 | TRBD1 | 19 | TGTGCCAGCAGTTTTCCGGACTGGGACAGCCCCGCTGGAAACTATGGCTACACCTTC | CASSFPDWDSPAGNYGYTF
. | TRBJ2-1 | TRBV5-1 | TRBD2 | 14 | TGCGCCAGCAGCTTAATGGCTAGCGGGAGGCGGCAGTTCTTC | CASSLMASGRRQFF
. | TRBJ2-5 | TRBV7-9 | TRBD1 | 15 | TGTGCCAGCAGCACCAACAGGGGGCGATTAGAGACCCAGTACTTC | CASSTNRGRLETQYF
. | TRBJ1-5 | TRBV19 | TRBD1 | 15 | TGTGCCAGTCAAAAGGGACAGGGAGACGGTCAGCCCCAGCATTTT | CASQKGQGDGQPQHF
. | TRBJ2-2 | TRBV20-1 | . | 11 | TGCAGTGCCAGGACCCCCGGGGAGCTGTTTTTT | CSARTPGELFF
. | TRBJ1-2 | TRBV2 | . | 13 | TGTGCCAGCAGTGAAAGACAGAGCTATGGCTACACCTTC | CASSERQSYGYTF
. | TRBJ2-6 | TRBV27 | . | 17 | TGTGCCAGCAGTTTACCCCCGACAGTCGCTGGGGCCAACGTCCTGACTTTC | CASSLPPTVAGANVLTF
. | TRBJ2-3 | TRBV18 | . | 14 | TGTGCCAGCTCACCAGTTCCCCGCACAGATACGCAGTATTTT | CASSPVPRTDTQYF
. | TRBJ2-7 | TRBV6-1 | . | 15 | TGTGCCCGCCACACAGGGAGGGAGGCCCACTACGAGCAGTACTTC | CARHTGREAHYEQYF
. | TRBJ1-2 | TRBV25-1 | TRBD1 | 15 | TGTGCCAGCAGTGAATGGGACAGCCGTTTCTATGGCTACACCTTC | CASSEWDSRFYGYTF
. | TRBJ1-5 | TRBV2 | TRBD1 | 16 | TGTGCCAGCAGTGTCCCCCGGGACAGGGACCATCAGCCCCAGCATTTT | CASSVPRDRDHQPQHF
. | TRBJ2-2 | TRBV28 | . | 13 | TGTGCCAGCATGTCAGCTAACACCGGGGAGCTGTTTTTT | CASMSANTGELFF
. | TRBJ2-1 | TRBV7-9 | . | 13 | TGTGCCAGCAGCTTAGACCTTAACAATGAGCAGTTCTTC | CASSLDLNNEQFF
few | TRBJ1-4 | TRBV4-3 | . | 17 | TGCGCCAGCAGCCCGCGGGGCAGCGGAGCAACTAATGAAAAACTGTTTTTT | CASSPRGSGATNEKLFF